This TCR beta chain was identified in a study of shared clonotypes between healthy human individuals. Libraries were prepared by immunoSEQ multiplex PCR; TCRdb keeps only in-frame clonotypes and omits some of them. The sample has more than 1.2 million clones, approximately 98.5% seen once. The germline gives CDR1 MGHRA, CDR2 YSYEKL. V was pared by 1 base and J by 6 bases, with 9 bases of the junction left unmatched. The CDR3 totals 17 residues. This clonotype was sampled from a man aged 25 to 45 in good health. The rearrangement uses TRBV4-1 and TRBJ2-1; 10 bases align to TRBD1. The specimen sequenced was naive CD4+ T cells sorted from blood. Subset indicated: CD45RA+ positively selected. In DNA, the CDR3 is TGCGCCAGCAGCCAAGGTATCTCGGGACAGGGGTTCAATGAGCAGTTCTTC. This gives the protein CASSQGISGQGFNEQFF.